Listed here is a single TCR beta chain. Clones were read by immunoSEQ multiplex PCR, and TCRdb kept only the in-frame ones, dropping some. This sample yields 50,000 to 70,000 clones, of which 60% to 85% are seen a single time; 4.5% to 6% belongs to the top ten. This record comes from a study of blood T cell repertoires in COVID-19. This clonotype originated in a human donor in a cohort sampled during active COVID-19. Sequencing was performed on peripheral blood.

Written as DNA, the CDR3 is TGCGCCAGCAGCCAAGAAGCGGGAGGGGGGAATGAGCAGTTCTTC. Residues: CASSQEAGGGNEQFF. The chain combines TRBV4-3 with TRBJ2-1; TRBD2 agrees at 10 bases. Losses at the gene ends were 0 bases for V and 7 bases for J; bases not matched to a gene: 3. The CDR3 sequence is 15 residues long. Germline CDR1 and CDR2: LGHNA and YSLEER.